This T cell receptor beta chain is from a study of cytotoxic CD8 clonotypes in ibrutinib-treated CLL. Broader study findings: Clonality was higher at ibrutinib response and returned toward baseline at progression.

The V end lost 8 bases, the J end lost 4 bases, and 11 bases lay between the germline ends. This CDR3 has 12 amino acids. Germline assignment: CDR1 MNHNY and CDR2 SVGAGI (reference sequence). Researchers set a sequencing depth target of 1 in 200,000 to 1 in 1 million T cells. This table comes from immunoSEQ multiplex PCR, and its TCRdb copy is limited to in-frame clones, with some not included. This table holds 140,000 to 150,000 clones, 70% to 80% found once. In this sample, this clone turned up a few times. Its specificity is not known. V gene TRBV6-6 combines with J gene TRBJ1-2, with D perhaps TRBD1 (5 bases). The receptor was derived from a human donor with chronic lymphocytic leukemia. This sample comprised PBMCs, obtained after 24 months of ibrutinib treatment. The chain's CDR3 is CASLMGGYGYTF. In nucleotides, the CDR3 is TGTGCCAGCCTGATGGGGGGCTATGGCTACACCTTC.